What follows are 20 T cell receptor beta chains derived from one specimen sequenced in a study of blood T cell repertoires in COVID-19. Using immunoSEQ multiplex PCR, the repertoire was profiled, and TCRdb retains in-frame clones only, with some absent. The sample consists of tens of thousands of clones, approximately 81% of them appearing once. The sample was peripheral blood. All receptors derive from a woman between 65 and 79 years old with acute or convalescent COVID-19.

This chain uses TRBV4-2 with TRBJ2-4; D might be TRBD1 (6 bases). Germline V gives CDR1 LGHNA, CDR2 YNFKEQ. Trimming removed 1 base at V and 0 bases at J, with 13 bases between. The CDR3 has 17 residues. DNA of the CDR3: TGTGCCAGCAGCCAAGCCTCGACAGGTTTAGCCAAAAACATTCAGTACTTC. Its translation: CASSQASTGLAKNIQYF.

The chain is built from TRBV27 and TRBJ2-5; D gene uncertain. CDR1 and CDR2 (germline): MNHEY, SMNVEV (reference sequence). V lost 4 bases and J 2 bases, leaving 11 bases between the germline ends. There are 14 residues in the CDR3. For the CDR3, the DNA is TGTGCCAGCAGTTCTGTAACAAGACAAGAGACCCAGTACTTC. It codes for CASSSVTRQETQYF.

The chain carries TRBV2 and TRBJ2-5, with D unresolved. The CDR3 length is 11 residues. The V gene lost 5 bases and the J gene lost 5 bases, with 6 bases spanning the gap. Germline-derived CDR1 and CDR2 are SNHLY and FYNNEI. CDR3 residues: CASSTQETQYF. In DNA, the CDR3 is TGTGCCAGCAGTACCCAGGAGACCCAGTACTTC.

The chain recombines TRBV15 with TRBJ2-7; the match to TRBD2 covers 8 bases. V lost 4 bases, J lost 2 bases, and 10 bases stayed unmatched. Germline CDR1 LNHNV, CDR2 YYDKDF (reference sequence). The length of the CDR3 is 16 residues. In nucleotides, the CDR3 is TGTGCCACCAGCAAATCGAGAACTAGCGGTACCTACGAGCAGTACGTC. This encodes CATSKSRTSGTYEQYV.

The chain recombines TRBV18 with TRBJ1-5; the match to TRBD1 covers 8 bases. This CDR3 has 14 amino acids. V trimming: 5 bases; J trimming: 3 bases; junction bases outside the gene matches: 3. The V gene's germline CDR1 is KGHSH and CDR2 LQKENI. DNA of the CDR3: TGTGCCAGCTCAACGGACAGGGCCAATCAGCCCCAGCATTTT. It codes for CASSTDRANQPQHF.

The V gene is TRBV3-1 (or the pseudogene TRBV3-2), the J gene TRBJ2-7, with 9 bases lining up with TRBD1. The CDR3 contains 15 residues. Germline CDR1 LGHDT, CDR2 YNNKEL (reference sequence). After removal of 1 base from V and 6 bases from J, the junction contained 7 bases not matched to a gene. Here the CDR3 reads CASSQVGGTGSEQYV. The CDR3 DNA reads TGTGCCAGCAGCCAAGTCGGCGGGACAGGGAGCGAGCAGTACGTC.

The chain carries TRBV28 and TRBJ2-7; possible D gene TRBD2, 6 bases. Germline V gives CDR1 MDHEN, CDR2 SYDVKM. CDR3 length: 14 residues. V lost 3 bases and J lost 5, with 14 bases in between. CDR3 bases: TGTGCCAGCAGTTTCAGTGGCGGGGCTAACGAGCAGTACGTC. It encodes CASSFSGGANEQYV.

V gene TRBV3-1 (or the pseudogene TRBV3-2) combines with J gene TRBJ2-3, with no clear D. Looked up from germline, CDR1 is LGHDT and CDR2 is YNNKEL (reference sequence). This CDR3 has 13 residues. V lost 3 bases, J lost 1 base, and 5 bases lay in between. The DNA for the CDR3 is TGTGCCAGCAGCCAGCGAGGCACAGATACGCAGTATTTT. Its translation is CASSQRGTDTQYF.

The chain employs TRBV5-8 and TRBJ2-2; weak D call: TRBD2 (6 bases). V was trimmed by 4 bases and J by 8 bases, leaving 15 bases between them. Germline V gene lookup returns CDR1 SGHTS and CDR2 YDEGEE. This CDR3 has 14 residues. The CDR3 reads CASSPNGLAGELFF. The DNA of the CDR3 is TGTGCCAGCAGCCCGAATGGGCTAGCGGGGGAGCTGTTTTTT.

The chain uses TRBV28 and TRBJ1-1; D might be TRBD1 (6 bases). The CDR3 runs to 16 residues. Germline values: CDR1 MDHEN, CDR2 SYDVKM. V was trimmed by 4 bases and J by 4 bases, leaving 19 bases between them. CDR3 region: CASSSPTGGGSTEAFF. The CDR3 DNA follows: TGTGCCAGCAGTTCTCCGACAGGCGGGGGGAGCACTGAAGCTTTCTTT.

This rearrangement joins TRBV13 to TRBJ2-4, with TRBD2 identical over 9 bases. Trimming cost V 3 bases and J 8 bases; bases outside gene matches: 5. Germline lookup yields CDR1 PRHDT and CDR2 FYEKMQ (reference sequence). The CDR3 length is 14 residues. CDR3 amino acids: CASSLRAGGDIQYF. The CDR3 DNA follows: TGTGCCAGCAGCTTGAGAGCGGGAGGAGACATTCAGTACTTC.

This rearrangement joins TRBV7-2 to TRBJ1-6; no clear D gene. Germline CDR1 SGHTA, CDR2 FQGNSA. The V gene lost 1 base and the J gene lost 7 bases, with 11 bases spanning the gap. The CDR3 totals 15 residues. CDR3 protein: CASSLGDTGNSPLHF. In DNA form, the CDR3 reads TGTGCCAGCAGCTTAGGGGATACGGGGAATTCACCCCTCCACTTT.

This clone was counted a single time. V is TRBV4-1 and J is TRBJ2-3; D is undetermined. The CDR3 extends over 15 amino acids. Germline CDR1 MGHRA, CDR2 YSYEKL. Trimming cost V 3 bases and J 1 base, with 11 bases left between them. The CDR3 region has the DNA TGCGCCAGCAGCCACCTACGAGCCCGCACAGATACGCAGTATTTT. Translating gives CASSHLRARTDTQYF.

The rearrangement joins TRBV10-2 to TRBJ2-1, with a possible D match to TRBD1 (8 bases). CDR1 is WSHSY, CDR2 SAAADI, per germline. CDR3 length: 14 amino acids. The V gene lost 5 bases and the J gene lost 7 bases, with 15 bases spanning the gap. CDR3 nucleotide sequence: TGCGCCAGCAGTTCACAGGGGGGGGAGAATGAGCAGTTCTTC. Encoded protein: CASSSQGGENEQFF.

DNA for the CDR3: TGTGCCAGCAGCCCCCGTAAACGTCCCAGGGGCGCTAATGAAAAACTGTTTTTT. Amino acids: CASSPRKRPRGANEKLFF. The rearrangement uses TRBV5-6 and TRBJ1-4, with D perhaps TRBD1 (6 bases). Germline CDR1 and CDR2: SGHDT and YYEEEE. The CDR3 sequence is 18 residues long. V was shortened by 4 bases and J by 3 bases, with 22 bases between the two germline ends.

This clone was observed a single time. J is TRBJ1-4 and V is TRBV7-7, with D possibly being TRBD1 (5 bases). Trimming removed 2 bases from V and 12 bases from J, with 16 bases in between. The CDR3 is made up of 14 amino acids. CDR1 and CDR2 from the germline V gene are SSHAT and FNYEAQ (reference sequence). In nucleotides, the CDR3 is TGTGCCAGCAGCTTACAACCGGATGGGGGGGAACTGTTTTTT. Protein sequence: CASSLQPDGGELFF.

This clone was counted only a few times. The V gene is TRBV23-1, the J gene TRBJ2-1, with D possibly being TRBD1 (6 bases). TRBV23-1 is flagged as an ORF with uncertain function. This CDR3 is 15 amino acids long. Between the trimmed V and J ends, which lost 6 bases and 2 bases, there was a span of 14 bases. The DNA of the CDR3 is TGCGCCAGCAGCCGCGACAGGCCCCCCTACAATGAGCAGTTCTTC. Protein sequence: CASSRDRPPYNEQFF.

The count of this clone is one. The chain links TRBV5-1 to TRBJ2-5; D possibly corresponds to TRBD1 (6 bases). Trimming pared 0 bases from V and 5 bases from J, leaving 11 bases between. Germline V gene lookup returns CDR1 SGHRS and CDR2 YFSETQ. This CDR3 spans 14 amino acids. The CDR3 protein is CASSLEGGRETQYF. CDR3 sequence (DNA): TGCGCCAGCAGCTTGGAAGGGGGTCGTGAGACCCAGTACTTC.

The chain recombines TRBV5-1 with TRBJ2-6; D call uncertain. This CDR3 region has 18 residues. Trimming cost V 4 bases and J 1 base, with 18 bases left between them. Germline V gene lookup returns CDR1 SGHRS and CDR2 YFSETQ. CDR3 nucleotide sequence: TGCGCCAGCAGCCTCGACTTGATCCCCAGTTCTGGGGCCAACGTCCTGACTTTC. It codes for CASSLDLIPSSGANVLTF.

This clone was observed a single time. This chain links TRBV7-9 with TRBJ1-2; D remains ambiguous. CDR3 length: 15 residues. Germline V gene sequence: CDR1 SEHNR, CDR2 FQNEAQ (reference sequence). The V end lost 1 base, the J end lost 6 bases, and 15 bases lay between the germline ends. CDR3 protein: CASSLGVNTPDGYTF. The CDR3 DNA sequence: TGTGCCAGCAGCTTAGGCGTGAATACCCCCGATGGCTACACCTTC.